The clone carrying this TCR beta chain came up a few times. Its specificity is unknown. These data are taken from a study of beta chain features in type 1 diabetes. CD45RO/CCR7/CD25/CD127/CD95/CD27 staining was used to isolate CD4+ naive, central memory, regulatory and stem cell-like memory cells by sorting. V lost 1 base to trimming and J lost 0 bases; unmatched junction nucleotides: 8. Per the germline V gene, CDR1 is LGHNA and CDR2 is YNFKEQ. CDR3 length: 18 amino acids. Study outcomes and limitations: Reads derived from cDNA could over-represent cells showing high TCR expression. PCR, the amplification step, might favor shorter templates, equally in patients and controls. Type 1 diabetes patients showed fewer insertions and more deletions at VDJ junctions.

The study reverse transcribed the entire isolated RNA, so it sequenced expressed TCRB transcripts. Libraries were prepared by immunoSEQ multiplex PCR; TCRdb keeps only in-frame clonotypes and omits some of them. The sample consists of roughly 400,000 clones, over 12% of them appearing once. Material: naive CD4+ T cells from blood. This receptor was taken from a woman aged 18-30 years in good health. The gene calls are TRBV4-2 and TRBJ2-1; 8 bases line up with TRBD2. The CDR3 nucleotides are TGTGCCAGCAGCCAAGTCGGGTTAGCGGGGAGCTCCTACAATGAGCAGTTCTTC. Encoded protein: CASSQVGLAGSSYNEQFF.